This entry features one TCR beta chain sequence. As yet, its antigen is unknown. Generated by immunoSEQ multiplex PCR, the TCRdb table keeps only in-frame clones and is missing some. The sample lists about 79,000 clones; roughly 74% were seen once. This record comes from a study of vaccination effects on CD4 cells after COVID-19. CD4+ T cells specific for antigen were expanded with viral peptide pools by the ViraFEST assay before sequencing. Scientists isolated CD4+ T cells after a roughly 10-day culture period ended. Vaccinated recipients, who were negative for nucleocapsid antibodies, had no history of SARS-CoV-2 infection. Whole-study results and caveats: Limitations: small convalescent group and missing early post-infection timepoints.

This CDR3 region has 16 residues. Germline trimming cut 5 bases from V and 0 bases from J; bases unmatched to any gene: 10. Germline V CDR1 and CDR2: SGHDT, YYEEEE. Sequencing was performed on CD4+ T cells from PBMCs cultured with HCoV-229E spike peptides, taken before COVID-19 vaccination. The V and J genes are TRBV5-6 and TRBJ1-1; 7 bases fit TRBD1. This receptor was taken from a human donor who received a COVID-19 vaccine. The CDR3 sequence: CASRIGGDSLNTEAFF. CDR3 nucleotide sequence: TGTGCCAGCAGGATAGGGGGCGACAGTCTGAACACTGAAGCTTTCTTT.